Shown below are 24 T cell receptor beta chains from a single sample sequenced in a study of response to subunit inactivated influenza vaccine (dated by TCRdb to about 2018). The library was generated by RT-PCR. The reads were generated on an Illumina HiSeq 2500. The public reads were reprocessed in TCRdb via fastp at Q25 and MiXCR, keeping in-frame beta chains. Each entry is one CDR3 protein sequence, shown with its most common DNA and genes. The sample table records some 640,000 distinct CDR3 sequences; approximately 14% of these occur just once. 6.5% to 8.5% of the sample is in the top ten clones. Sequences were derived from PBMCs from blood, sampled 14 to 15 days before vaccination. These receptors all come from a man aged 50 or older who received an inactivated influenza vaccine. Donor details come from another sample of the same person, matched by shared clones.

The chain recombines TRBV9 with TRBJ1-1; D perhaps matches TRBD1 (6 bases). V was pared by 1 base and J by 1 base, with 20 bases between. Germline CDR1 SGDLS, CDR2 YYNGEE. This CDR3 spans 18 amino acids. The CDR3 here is CASSVIYWGARGNTEAFF. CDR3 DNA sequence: TGTGCCAGCAGCGTAATCTACTGGGGGGCTAGGGGGAACACTGAAGCTTTCTTT.

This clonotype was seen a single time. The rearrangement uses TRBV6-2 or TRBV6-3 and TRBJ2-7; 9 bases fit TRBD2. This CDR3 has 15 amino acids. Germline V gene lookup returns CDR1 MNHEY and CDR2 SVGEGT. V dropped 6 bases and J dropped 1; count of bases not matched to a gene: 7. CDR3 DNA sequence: TGTGCCAGCAGGTTAGCGGGAGATTGGTCCTACGAGCAGTACTTC. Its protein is CASRLAGDWSYEQYF.

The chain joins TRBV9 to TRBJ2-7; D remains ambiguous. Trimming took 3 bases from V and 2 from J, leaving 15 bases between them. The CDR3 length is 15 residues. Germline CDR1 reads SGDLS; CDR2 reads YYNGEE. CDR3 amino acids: CASSASATSPYEQYF. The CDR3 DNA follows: TGTGCCAGCAGCGCGTCGGCGACAAGCCCCTACGAGCAGTACTTC.

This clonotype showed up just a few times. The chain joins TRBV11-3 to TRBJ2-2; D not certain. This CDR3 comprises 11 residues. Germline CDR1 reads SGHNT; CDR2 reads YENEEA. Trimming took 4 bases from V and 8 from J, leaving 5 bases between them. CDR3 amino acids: CASSWGGELFF. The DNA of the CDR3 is TGTGCCAGCAGCTGGGGTGGGGAGCTGTTTTTT.

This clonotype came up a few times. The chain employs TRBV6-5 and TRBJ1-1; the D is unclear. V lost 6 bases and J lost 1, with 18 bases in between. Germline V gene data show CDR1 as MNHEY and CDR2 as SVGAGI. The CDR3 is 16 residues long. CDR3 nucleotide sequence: TGTGCCAGCAGCCACTCCCGGACGGCGAAGAACACTGAAGCTTTCTTT. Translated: CASSHSRTAKNTEAFF.

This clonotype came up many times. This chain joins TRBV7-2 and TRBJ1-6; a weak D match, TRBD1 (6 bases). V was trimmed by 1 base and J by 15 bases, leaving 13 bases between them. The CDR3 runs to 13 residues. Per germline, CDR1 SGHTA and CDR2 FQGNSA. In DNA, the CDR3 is TGTGCCAGCAGCTTAGAAGGGGGGGATGTCCTCCACTTT. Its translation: CASSLEGGDVLHF.

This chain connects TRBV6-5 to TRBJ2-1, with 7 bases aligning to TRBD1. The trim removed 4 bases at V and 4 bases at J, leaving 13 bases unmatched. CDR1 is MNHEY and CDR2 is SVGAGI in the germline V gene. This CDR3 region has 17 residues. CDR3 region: CASSLRTGPILYNEQFF. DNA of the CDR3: TGTGCCAGCAGTTTGAGGACAGGACCTATACTATACAATGAGCAGTTCTTC.

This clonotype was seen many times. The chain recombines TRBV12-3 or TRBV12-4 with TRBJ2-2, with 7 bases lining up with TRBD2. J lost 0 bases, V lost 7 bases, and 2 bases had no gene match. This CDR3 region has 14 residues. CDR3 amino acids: CASKGLANTGELFF. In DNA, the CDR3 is TGTGCCAGCAAAGGACTAGCGAACACCGGGGAGCTGTTTTTT.

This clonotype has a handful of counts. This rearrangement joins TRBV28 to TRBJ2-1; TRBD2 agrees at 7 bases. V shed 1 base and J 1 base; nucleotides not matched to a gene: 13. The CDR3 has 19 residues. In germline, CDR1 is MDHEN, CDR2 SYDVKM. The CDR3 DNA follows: TGTGCCAGCAGTTTATTTTGGGTAGGACGGGAGGCGTCCTACAATGAGCAGTTCTTC. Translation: CASSLFWVGREASYNEQFF.

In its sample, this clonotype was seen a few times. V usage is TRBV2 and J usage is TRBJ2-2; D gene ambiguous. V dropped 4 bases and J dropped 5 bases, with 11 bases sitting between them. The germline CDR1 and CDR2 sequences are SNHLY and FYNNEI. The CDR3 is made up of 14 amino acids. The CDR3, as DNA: TGTGCCAGCAGTGCTGGGGTGAGAACCGGGGAGCTGTTTTTT. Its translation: CASSAGVRTGELFF. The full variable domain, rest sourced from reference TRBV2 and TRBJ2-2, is EPEVTQTPSHQVTQMGQEVILRCVPISNHLYFYWYRQILGQKVEFLVSFYNNEISEKSEIFDDQFSVERPDGSNFTLKIRSTKLEDSAMYFCASSAGVRTGELFFGEGSRLTVL.

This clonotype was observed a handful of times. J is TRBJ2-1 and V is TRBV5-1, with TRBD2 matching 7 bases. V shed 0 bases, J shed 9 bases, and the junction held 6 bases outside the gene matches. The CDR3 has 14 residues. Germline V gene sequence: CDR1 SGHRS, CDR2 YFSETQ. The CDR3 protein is CASSLGLADGEQFF. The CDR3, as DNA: TGCGCCAGCAGCTTGGGACTAGCTGACGGTGAGCAGTTCTTC.

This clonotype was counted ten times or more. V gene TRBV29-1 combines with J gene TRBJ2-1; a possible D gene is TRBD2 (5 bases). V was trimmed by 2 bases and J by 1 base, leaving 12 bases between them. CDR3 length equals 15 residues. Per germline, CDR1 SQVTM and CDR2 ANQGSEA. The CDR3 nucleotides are TGCAGCGTTGAATCGTGGGAGAGGTCCTACAATGAGCAGTTCTTC. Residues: CSVESWERSYNEQFF.

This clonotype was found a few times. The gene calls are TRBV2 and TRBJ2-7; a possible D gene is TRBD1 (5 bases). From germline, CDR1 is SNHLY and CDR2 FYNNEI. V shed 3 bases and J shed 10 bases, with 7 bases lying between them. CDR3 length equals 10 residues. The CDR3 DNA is TGTGCCAGCAGTGACAGGGTACAGTACTTC. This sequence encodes CASSDRVQYF.

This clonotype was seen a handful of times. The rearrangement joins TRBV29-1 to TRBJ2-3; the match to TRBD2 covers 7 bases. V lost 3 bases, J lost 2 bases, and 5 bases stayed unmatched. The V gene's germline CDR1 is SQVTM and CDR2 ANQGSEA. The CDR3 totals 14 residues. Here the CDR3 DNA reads TGCAGCGTTGAGCGGGGGTCCCTCACAGATACGCAGTATTTT. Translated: CSVERGSLTDTQYF.

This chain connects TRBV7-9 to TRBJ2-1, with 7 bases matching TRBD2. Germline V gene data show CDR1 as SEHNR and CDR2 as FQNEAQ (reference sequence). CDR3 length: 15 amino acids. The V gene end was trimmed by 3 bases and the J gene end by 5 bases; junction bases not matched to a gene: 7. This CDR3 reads CASSFWGGNNNEQFF. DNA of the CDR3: TGTGCCAGCAGCTTTTGGGGGGGGAACAACAATGAGCAGTTCTTC.

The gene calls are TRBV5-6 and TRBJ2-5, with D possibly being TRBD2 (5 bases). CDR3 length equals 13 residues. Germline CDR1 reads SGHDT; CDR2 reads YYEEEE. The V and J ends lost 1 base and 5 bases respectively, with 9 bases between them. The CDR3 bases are TGTGCCAGCAGCTTGACTAGAAGGGAGACCCAGTACTTC. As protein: CASSLTRRETQYF.

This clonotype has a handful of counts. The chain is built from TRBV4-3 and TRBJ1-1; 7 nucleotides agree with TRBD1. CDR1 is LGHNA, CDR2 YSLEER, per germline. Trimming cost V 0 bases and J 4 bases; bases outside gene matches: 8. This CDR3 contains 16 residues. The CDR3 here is CASSQEVPGGGTEAFF. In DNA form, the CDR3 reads TGCGCCAGCAGCCAAGAGGTCCCAGGGGGGGGCACTGAAGCTTTCTTT.

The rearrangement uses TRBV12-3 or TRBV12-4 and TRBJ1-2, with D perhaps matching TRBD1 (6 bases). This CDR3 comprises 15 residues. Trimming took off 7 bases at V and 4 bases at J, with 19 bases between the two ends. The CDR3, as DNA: TGTGCCAGCAATACGGGGGCGGGGGCAGGCTATGGCTACACCTTC. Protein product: CASNTGAGAGYGYTF.

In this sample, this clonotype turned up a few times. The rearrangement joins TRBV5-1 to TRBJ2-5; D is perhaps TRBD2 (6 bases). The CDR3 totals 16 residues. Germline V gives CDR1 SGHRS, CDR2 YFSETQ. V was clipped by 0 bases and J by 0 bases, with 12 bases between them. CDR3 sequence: CASSLESGRYQETQYF. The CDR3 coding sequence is TGCGCCAGCAGCTTGGAGTCAGGGAGGTACCAAGAGACCCAGTACTTC.

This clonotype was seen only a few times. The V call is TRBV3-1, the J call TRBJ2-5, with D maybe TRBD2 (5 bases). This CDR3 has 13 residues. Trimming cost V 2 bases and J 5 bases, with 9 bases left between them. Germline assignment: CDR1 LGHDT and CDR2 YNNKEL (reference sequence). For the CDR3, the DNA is TGTGCCAGCAGCCAACCACGAGGGGAGACCCAGTACTTC. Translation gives CASSQPRGETQYF.

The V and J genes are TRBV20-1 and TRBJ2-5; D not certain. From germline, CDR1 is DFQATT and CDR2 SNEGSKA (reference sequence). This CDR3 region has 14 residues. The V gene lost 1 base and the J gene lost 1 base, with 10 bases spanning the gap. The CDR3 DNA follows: TGCAGTGCTAGAGGGTGGGCCTCCCAAGAGACCCAGTACTTC. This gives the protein CSARGWASQETQYF.

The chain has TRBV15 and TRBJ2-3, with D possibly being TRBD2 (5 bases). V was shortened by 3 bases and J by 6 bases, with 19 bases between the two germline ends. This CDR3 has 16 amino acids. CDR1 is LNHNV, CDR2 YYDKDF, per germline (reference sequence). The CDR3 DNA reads TGTGCCACCAGCAGGGACGGGGTGTGGGATGGTGATACGCAGTATTTT. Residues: CATSRDGVWDGDTQYF.

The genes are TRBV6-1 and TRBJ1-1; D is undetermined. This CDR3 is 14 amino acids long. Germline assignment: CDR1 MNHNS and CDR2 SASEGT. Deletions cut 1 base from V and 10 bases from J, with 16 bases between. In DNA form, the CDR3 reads TGTGCCAGCAGTGAAGTTTTGGGTTCCCTCAGAGCTTTCTTT. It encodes CASSEVLGSLRAFF.

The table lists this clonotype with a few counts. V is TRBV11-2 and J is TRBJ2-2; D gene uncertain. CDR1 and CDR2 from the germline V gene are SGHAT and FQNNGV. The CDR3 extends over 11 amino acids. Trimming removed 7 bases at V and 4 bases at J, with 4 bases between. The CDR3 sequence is CASIITGELFF. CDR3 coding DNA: TGTGCCAGCATAATCACCGGGGAGCTGTTTTTT.